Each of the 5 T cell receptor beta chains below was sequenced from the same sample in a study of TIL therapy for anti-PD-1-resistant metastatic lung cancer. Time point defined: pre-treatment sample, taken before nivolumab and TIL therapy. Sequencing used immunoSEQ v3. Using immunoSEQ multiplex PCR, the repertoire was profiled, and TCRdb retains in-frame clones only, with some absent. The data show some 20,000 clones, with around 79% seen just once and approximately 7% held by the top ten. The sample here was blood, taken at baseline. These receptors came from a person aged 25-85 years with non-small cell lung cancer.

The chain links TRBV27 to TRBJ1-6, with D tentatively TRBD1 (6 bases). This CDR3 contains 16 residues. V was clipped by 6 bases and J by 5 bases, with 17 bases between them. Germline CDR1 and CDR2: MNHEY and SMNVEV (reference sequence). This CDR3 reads CASRHGGRSNNSPLHF. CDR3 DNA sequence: TGTGCCAGCAGGCACGGGGGGCGAAGTAATAATTCACCCCTCCACTTT.

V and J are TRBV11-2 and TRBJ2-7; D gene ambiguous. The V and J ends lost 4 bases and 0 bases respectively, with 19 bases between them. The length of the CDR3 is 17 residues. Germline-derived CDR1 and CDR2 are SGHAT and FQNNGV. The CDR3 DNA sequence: TGTGCCAGCAGCTCATGGGGTGGTTCGACGAGCTCCTACGAGCAGTACTTC. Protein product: CASSSWGGSTSSYEQYF.

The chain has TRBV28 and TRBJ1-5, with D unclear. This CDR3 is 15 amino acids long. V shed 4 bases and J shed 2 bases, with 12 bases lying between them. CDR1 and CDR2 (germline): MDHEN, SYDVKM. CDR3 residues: CASSWGEQGNQPQHF. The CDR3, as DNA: TGTGCCAGCAGTTGGGGTGAGCAGGGCAATCAGCCCCAGCATTTT.

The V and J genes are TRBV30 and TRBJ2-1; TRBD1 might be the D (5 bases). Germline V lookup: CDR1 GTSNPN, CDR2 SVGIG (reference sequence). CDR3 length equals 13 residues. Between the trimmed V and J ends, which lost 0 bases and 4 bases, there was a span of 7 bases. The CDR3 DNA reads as TGTGCCTGGAGTGTACGGACATACAATGAGCAGTTCTTC. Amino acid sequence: CAWSVRTYNEQFF.

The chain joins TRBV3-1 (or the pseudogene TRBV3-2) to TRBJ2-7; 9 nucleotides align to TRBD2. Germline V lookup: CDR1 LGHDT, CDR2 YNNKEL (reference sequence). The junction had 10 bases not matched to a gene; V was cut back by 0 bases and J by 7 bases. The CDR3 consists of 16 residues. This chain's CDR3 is CASSQDGGTSTFEQYF. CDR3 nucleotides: TGTGCCAGCAGCCAAGATGGAGGGACTAGCACTTTTGAGCAGTACTTC.